Included here is one TCR beta chain sequence, with context. Its specificity is unknown. The sample originates from a study of cytomegalovirus exposure and HLA in healthy donors. As for the study in general: Assignment to the Caucasian-associated ancestry cluster applied to 75% to 85% of the 350 to 500 genotyped donors.

PCR was performed using 60 Vbeta and 13 Jbeta primers. Libraries were prepared by immunoSEQ multiplex PCR; TCRdb keeps only in-frame clonotypes and omits some of them. The sample has around 110,000 clones; roughly 77% are singletons. General study points: Per a prior analysis, the majority of TCR beta V segments were productive roughly 90% or roughly 30% of the time. TCR beta V- and J-gene trimming, according to a later analysis, was linked to a missense DCLRE1C variant. Serostatus for CMV was the only available immune exposure information.

The CDR3 covers 15 residues. The germline V gene has CDR1 ENHRY and CDR2 SYGVKD. After removal of 4 bases from V and 6 bases from J, the junction contained 5 bases not matched to a gene. Sample: PBMCs. The sequence derives from a man aged 40-50 years in good health and CMV-seronegative. This chain connects TRBV10-3 to TRBJ2-3; 12 bases map to TRBD2. In DNA, the CDR3 is TGTGCCATCAGTGCTAGCGGGGGGGCTAGGGATACGCAGTATTTT. This encodes CAISASGGARDTQYF.